The clone carrying this T cell receptor beta chain was detected only a few times. This specimen belongs to a study of human T cells and chemical hapten exposure. Deletions cut 6 bases from V and 1 base from J, with 13 bases between. Germline V CDR1 and CDR2: MNHNY, SVGAGI (reference sequence). The CDR3 covers 14 residues. Time point described: patch test 2, 6 weeks after DPC sensitization. Treatment: therapeutic diphenylcyclopropenone sensitization with weekly scalp DPC. Blood collection happened ahead of applying each patch test. The study enrolled 18 to 70-year-old alopecia patients suitable for DPC. A single record per CDR3 protein comes from TCRdb applying MiXCR to the RACE reads. The table records hundreds of thousands of distinct CDR3 sequences, about 6% of them present only once.

The gene calls are TRBV6-6 and TRBJ2-7; maybe TRBD1 (5 bases). Sample: whole blood, taken in connection with sensitization to the hapten diphenylcyclopropenone (DPC). The sequence derives from a woman aged 18-29 years with alopecia areata. Some clones in this sample may be carry-over from other donors' samples. CDR3 nucleotides: TGTGCCAGCAGCCAAAGGCAGGGTTCCTACGAGCAGTACTTC. It specifies CASSQRQGSYEQYF.